The sequence of this T cell receptor (beta chain) was determined in a study of prognosis after radiotherapy for stage I lung cancer. Overall study findings and caveats: Unique TCR clone counts fell after stereotactic body radiation therapy, median approximately 10,000 versus 7,000. Patients who developed distant metastases had lower Shannon entropy after stereotactic body radiation therapy.

This clonotype was seen repeatedly, ten times or more. The antigen remains unidentified. Germline values: CDR1 SGDLS, CDR2 YYNGEE. The CDR3 is 16 amino acids. The V and J ends lost 1 base and 1 base respectively, with 11 bases between them. Investigators drew about 6 milliliters of peripheral blood at each of two time points. Two-round multiplex PCR, the amplification method, yielded TCR beta CDR3 from genomic DNA. Gene-specific primers for each TRBV and TRBJ gene drove first-round PCR. TCRdb itself ran the multiplex PCR reads through MiXCR, one entry per CDR3 protein. The sample contains about 51,000 distinct CDR3 sequences, over 30% of which appear only once.

This chain uses TRBV9 with TRBJ2-2; D is possibly TRBD1 (5 bases). This TCR came from a donor of 50 years or more with non-small cell lung cancer. Here the sequenced sample was PBMCs, taken before or after stereotactic body radiation therapy (not recorded which). CDR3 DNA: TGTGCCAGCAGCGTAAGGGGTCGGATGAACACCGGGGAGCTGTTTTTT. The encoded protein is CASSVRGRMNTGELFF.